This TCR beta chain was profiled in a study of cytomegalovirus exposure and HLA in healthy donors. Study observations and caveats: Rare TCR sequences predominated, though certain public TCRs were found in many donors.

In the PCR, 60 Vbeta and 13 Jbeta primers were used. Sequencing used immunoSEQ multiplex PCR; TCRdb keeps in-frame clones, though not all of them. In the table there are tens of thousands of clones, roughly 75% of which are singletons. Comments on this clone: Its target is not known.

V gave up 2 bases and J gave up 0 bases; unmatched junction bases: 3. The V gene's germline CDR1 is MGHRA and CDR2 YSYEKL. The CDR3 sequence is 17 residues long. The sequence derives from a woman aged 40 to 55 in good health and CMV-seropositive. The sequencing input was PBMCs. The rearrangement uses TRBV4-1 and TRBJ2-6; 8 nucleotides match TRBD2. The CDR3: CASSQLAGHSGANVLTF. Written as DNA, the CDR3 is TGCGCCAGCAGCCAACTAGCGGGCCACTCTGGGGCCAACGTCCTGACTTTC.